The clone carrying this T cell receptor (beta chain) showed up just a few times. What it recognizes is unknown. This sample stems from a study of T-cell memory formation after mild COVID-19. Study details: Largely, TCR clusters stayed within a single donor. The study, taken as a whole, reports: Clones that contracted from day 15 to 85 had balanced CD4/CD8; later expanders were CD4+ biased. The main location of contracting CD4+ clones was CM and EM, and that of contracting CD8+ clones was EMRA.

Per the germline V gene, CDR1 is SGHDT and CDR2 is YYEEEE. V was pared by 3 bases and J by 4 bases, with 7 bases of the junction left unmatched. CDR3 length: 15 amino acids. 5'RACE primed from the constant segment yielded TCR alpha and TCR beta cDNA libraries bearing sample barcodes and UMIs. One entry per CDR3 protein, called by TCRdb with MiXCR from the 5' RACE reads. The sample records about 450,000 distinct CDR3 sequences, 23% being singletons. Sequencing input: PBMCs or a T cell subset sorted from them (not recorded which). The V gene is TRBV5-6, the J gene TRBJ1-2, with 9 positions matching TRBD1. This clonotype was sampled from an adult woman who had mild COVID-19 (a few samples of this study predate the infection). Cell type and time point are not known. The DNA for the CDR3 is TGTGCCAGCAGCTCCCCGGACAGGGGTTTCTATGGCTACACCTTC. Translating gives CASSSPDRGFYGYTF.